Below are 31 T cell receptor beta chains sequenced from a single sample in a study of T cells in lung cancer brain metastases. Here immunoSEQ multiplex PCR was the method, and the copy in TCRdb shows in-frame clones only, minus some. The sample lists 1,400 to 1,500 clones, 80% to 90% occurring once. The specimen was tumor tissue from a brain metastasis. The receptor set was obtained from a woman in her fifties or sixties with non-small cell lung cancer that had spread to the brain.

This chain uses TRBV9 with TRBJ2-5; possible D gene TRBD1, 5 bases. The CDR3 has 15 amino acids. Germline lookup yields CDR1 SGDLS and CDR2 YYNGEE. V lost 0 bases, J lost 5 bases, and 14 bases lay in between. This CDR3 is CASSVVLGELETQYF. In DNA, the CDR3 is TGTGCCAGCAGCGTAGTTCTAGGGGAATTGGAGACCCAGTACTTC.

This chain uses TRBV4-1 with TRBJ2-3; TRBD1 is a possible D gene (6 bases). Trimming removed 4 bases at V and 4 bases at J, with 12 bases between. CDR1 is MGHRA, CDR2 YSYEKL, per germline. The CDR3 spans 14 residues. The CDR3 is CASSLIRTADTQYF. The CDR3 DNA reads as TGCGCCAGCAGCCTTATCAGGACAGCAGATACGCAGTATTTT.

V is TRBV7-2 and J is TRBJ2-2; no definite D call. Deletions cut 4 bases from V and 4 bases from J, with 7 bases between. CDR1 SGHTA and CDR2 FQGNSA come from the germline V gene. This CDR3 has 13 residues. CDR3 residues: CASSSLTTGELFF. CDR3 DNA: TGTGCCAGCAGCTCCCTAACCACCGGGGAGCTGTTTTTT.

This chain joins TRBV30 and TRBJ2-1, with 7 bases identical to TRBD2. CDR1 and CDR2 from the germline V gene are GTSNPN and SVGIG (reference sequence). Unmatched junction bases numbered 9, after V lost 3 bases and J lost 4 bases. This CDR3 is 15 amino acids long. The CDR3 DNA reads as TGTGCCTGGAGCTGGGGTAGCGGGTTATACAATGAGCAGTTCTTC. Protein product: CAWSWGSGLYNEQFF.

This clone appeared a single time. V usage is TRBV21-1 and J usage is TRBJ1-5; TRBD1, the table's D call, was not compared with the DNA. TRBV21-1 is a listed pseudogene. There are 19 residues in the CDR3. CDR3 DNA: TGTGCCAGCAGCAAAGGGGATGGGACAGGGGGCCTGAGCAATCAGCCCCAGCATTTT. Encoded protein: CASSKGDGTGGLSNQPQHF.

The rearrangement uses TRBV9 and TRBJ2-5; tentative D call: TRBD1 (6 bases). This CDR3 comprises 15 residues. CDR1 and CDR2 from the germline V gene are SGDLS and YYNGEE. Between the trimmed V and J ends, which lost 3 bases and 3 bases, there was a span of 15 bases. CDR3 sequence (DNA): TGTGCCAGCAGCGGGGGGACACTGGGAGAAGAGACCCAGTACTTC. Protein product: CASSGGTLGEETQYF.

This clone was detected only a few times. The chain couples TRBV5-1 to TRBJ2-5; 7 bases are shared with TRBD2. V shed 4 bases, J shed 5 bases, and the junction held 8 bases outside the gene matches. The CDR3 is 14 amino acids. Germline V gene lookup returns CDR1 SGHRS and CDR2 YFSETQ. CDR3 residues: CASSTRLAVETQYF. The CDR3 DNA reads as TGCGCCAGCAGCACAAGACTAGCTGTTGAGACCCAGTACTTC.

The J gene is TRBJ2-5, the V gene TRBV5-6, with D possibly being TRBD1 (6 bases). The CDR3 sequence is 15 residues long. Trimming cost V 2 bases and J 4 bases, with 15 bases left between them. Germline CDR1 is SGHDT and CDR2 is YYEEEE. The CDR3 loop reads CASSLQGRIGETQYF. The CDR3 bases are TGTGCCAGCAGCTTACAGGGTCGGATCGGAGAGACCCAGTACTTC.

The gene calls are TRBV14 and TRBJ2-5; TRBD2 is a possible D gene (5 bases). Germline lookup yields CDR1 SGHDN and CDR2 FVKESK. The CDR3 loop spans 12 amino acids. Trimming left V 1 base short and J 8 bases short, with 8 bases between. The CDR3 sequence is CASSQGLTTQYF. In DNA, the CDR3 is TGTGCCAGCAGCCAAGGACTAACCACCCAGTACTTC.

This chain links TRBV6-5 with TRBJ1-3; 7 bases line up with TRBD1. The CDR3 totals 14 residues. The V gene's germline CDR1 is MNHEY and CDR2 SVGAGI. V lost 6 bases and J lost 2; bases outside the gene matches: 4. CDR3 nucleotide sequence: TGTGCCAGCAGGGACAGGTTTCCTGGAAACACCATATATTTT. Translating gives CASRDRFPGNTIYF.

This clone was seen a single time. The CDR3 region is CATEWDRARNEQYF. CDR3 nucleotides: TGTGCCACCGAGTGGGACAGGGCGAGAAACGAGCAGTACTTC. The chain uses TRBV10-3 and TRBJ2-7; TRBD1 matches at 9 bases. The CDR3 runs to 14 residues. The V and J ends lost 10 bases and 5 bases, in that order; junction bases with no gene match: 12. The germline V gene has CDR1 ENHRY and CDR2 SYGVKD.

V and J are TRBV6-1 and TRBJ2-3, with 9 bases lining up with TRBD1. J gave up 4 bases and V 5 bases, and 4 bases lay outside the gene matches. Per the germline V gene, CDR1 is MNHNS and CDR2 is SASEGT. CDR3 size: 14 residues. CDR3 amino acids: CASSPGTGSDTQYF. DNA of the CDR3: TGTGCCAGCAGTCCCGGGACAGGGTCAGATACGCAGTATTTT.

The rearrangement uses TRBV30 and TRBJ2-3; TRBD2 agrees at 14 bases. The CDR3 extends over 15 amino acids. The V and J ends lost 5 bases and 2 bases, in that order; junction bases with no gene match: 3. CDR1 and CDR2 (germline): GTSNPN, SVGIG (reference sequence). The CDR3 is CAWAGLAGVTDTQYF. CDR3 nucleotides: TGTGCCTGGGCGGGACTAGCGGGAGTCACAGATACGCAGTATTTT. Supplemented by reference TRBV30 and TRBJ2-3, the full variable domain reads SQTIHQWPATLVQPVGSPLSLECTVEGTSNPNLYWYRQAAGRGLQLLFYSVGIGQISSEVPQNLSASRPQDRQFILSSKKLLLSDSGFYLCAWAGLAGVTDTQYFGPGTRLTVL.

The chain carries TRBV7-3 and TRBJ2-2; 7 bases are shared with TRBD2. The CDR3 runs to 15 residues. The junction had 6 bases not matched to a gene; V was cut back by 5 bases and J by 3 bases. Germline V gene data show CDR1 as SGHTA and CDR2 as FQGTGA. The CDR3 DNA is TGTGCCAGCAGCCCGAGCGGGACGCACACCGGGGAGCTGTTTTTT. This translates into CASSPSGTHTGELFF.

The CDR3 sequence: CASSVRGQFTYEQYF. The CDR3, as DNA: TGTGCCAGCAGTGTCCGGGGCCAATTCACCTACGAGCAGTACTTC. The J gene is TRBJ2-7, the V gene TRBV6-1; D possibly matches TRBD1 or TRBD2 (5 bases each). Germline assignment: CDR1 MNHNS and CDR2 SASEGT. Trimming cost V 4 bases and J 2 bases, with 15 bases left between them. This CDR3 is built from 15 residues.

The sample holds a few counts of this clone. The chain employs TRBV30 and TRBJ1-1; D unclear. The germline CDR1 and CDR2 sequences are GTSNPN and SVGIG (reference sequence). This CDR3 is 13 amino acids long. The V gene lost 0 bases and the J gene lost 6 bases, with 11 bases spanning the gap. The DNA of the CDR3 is TGTGCCTGGAGTGTAAAAGCCTACGCTGAAGCTTTCTTT. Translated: CAWSVKAYAEAFF.

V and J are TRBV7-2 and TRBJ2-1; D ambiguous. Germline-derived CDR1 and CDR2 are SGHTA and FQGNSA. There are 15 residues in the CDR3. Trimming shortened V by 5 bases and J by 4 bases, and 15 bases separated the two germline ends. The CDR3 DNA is TGTGCCAGCAGCCCCGGTACTACGTCTTACAATGAGCAGTTCTTC. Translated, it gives CASSPGTTSYNEQFF.

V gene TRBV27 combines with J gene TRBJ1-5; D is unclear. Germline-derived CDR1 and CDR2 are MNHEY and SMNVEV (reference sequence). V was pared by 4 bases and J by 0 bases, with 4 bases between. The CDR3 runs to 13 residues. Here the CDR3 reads CASSYYSNQPQHF. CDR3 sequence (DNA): TGTGCCAGCAGTTATTATAGCAATCAGCCCCAGCATTTT.

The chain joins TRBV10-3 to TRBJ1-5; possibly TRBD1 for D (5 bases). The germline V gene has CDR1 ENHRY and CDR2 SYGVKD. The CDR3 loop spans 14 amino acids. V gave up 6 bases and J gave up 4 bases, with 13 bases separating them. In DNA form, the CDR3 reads TGTGCCATCAGGGCCGGACAAACAAATCAGCCCCAGCATTTT. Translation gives CAIRAGQTNQPQHF.

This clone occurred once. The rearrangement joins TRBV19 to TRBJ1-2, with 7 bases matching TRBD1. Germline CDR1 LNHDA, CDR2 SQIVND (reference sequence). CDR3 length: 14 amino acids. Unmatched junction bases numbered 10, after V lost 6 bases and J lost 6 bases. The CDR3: CASSPTGTVNGYTF. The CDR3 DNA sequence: TGTGCCAGTAGCCCAACCGGGACAGTCAATGGCTACACCTTC.

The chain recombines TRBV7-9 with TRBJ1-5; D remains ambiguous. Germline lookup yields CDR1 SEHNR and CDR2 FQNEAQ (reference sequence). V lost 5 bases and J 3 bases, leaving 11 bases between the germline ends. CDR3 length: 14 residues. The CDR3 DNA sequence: TGTGCCAGCAGCCCCATCGGGAACAATCAGCCCCAGCATTTT. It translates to CASSPIGNNQPQHF.

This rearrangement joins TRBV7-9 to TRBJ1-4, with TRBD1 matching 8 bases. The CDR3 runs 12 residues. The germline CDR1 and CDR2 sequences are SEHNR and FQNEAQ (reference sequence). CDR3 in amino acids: CASTGVNEKLFF. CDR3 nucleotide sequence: TGTGCTTCGACAGGGGTTAATGAAAAACTGTTTTTT.

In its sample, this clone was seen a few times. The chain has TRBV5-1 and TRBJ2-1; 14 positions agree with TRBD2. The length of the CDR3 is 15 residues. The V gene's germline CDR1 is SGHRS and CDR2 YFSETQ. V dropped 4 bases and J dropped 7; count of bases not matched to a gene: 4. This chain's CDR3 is CASSQTSGRANEQFF. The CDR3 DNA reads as TGCGCCAGCAGCCAGACTAGCGGGAGGGCTAATGAGCAGTTCTTC.

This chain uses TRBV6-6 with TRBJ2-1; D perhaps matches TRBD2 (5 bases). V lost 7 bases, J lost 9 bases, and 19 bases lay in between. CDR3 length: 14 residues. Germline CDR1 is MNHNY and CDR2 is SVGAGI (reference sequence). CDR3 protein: CASTYDRTRAEQFF. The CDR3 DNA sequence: TGTGCCAGCACCTACGACCGAACTAGAGCTGAGCAGTTCTTC.

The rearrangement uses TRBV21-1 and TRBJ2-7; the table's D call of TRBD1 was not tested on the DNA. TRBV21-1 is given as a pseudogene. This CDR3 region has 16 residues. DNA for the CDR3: TGTGCCAGCAGCAAAATGGGGCGAAAGGGATCCTACGAGCAGTACTTC. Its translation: CASSKMGRKGSYEQYF.

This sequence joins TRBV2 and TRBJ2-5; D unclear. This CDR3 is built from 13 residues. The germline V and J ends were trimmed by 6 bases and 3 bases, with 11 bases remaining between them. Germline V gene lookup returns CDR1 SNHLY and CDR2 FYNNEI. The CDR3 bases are TGTGCCAGCAGCGACCTAGGGAAAGAGACCCAGTACTTC. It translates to CASSDLGKETQYF. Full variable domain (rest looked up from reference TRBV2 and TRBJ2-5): EPEVTQTPSHQVTQMGQEVILRCVPISNHLYFYWYRQILGQKVEFLVSFYNNEISEKSEIFDDQFSVERPDGSNFTLKIRSTKLEDSAMYFCASSDLGKETQYFGPGTRLLVL.

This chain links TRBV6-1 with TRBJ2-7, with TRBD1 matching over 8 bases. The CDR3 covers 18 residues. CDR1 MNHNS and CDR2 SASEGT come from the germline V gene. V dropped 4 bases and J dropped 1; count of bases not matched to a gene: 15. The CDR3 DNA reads TGTGCCAGCAGTGCATATCTGGGAGGACAGGGAGAATCCTACGAGCAGTACTTC. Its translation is CASSAYLGGQGESYEQYF.

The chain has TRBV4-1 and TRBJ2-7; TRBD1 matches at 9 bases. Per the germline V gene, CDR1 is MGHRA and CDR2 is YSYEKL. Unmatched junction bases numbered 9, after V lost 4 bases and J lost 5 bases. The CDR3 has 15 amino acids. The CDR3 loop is CASSLAADRGDEQYF. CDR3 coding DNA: TGCGCCAGCAGCCTTGCTGCGGACAGGGGAGACGAGCAGTACTTC.

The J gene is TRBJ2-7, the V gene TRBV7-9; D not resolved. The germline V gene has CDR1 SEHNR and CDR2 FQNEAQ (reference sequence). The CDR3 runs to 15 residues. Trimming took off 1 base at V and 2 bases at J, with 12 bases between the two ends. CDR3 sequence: CASSLVGARAYEQYF. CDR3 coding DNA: TGTGCCAGCAGCTTAGTGGGCGCCCGGGCCTACGAGCAGTACTTC.

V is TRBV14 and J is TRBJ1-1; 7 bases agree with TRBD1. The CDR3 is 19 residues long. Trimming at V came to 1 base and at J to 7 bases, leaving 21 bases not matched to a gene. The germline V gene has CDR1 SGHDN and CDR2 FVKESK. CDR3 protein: CASSQVILAGGDIRLEAFF. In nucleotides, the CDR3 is TGTGCCAGCAGCCAAGTCATTTTGGCAGGGGGTGATATTAGGCTTGAAGCTTTCTTT.

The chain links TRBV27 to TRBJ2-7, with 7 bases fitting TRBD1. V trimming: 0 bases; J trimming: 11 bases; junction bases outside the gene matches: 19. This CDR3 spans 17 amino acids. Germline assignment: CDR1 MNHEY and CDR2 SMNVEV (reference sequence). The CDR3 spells CASSLSTRDRAKAREYF. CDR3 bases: TGTGCCAGCAGTTTATCGACCAGAGACAGGGCGAAGGCTAGGGAGTACTTC.